Listed below are T cell receptor beta chains from one sample, sequenced in a study of shared clonotypes between healthy human individuals. Clones were read by immunoSEQ multiplex PCR, and TCRdb kept only the in-frame ones, dropping some. The sample includes some 2.1 million clones, approximately 94% of them seen just once. Sequencing used naive CD8+ T cells sorted from blood. Receptors were obtained from a man aged 18 to 30 in good health. Each CDR3 is given with its conserved first and last residue. Each record gives: D gene, V gene, J gene, CDR3 protein. The D gene is left open where the match is weak.

TRBD1	TRBV7-2	TRBJ1-2	CASSPFLGDRANYGYTF
.	TRBV29-1	TRBJ2-1	CSVDDDNEQFF
TRBD2	TRBV6-4	TRBJ2-2	CASSDSASGSPGELFF
TRBD1	TRBV11-2	TRBJ2-1	CASSFYRTGVGNEQFF
TRBD1	TRBV7-9	TRBJ2-5	CAISQGQETQYF
.	TRBV2	TRBJ2-7	CASSEERDRESYEQYF
.	TRBV28	TRBJ2-7	CASSAQTGDLYEQYF
.	TRBV28	TRBJ2-7	CASSPPGGTATYEQYF
TRBD2	TRBV5-6	TRBJ2-2	CASSPRAGATGELFF
.	TRBV4-1	TRBJ1-2	CASSQDAGVEGNYGYTF
.	TRBV7-9	TRBJ2-2	CASSLAGFTGELFF
.	TRBV5-6	TRBJ2-7	CASSFQAGEQYF
.	TRBV10-3	TRBJ1-1	CAISEGAEYLNTEAFF